This is a list of T cell receptor beta chains from one sample in a study of blood T cell repertoires in COVID-19. The data were produced by immunoSEQ multiplex PCR, yet TCRdb's version contains in-frame clones alone and is incomplete. The table shows roughly 240,000 clones, with around 88% occurring only once. The source material was peripheral blood. These receptors were taken from a woman in her twenties or thirties who had recovered from COVID-19. Both conserved end residues are part of each CDR3. D genes are given only for firm matches. Expanded clones get a size class; other rows say once, few or many, or leave the size out.

>TRBJ2-5|TRBD2|.|TRBV5-1
TGCGCCAGCAGCGGCGGGGGCCAAGAGACCCAGTACTTC
CASSGGGQETQYF
>TRBJ2-1|TRBD2|.|TRBV2
TGTGCCACCCCAACCGGTCTAGCGGGGGGGCGAGGCAATGAGCAGTTCTTC
CATPTGLAGGRGNEQFF
>TRBJ1-1|TRBD1|.|TRBV29-1
TGCAGCGTCGAAGACAGGGGTGGGACTGAAGCTTTCTTT
CSVEDRGGTEAFF
>TRBJ1-2|TRBD1|once|TRBV18
TGTGCCAGCTCACCTTCGCAGGGGGCGGGCAGAAACTATGGCTACACCTTC
CASSPSQGAGRNYGYTF
>TRBJ1-2|.|once|TRBV7-2
TGTGCCAGCAGCTCACCCGGGGGGGCTAACTATGGCTACACCTTC
CASSSPGGANYGYTF
>TRBJ2-7|TRBD2|.|TRBV30
TGTGCCTGGAGTGCCGGGACTAGCGGGGGGGGATACGAGCAGTACTTC
CAWSAGTSGGGYEQYF
>TRBJ2-1|TRBD1|.|TRBV4-1
TGCGCCAGCAGCCTCACAGGGGGCTCGACCAATGAGCAGTTCTTC
CASSLTGGSTNEQFF
>TRBJ1-5|.|.|TRBV4-2
TGTGCCAGCAGCCTAGCCCCGGGGGGCAATCAGCCCCAGCATTTT
CASSLAPGGNQPQHF
>TRBJ1-1|.|.|TRBV10-3
TGTGCCATCAGTGAGGCGGTATCGTACACTGAAGCTTTCTTT
CAISEAVSYTEAFF
>TRBJ2-1|TRBD2|.|TRBV7-2
TGTGCCAGCAGCTTAGGACTAGCGGCCTCAAATGAGCAGTTCTTC
CASSLGLAASNEQFF
>TRBJ1-2|TRBD1|.|TRBV19
TGTGCCAGTACTCGGGGACAGGGGATTCGTGGCTACACCTTC
CASTRGQGIRGYTF
>TRBJ1-3|TRBD1|once|TRBV5-4
TGTGCCAGCAGCCGACAGGGGGCGAGAGGAAACACCATATATTTT
CASSRQGARGNTIYF
>TRBJ1-3|.|.|TRBV5-1
TGCGCCAGCCGCCTCCTCGAAGGACCGGGGGGGACTGGAAACACCATATATTTT
CASRLLEGPGGTGNTIYF
>TRBJ2-2|.|.|TRBV7-6
TGTGCCAGCAGCTTACTCTCTAGGGGAAACACCGGGGAGCTGTTTTTT
CASSLLSRGNTGELFF
>TRBJ2-1|TRBD2|.|TRBV4-3
TGCGCCAGCAGCCAAGACCCCGGGGGGAATACCTACAATGAGCAGTTCTTC
CASSQDPGGNTYNEQFF
>TRBJ2-7|TRBD2|once|TRBV19
TGTGCCAGTACCAAGGGGACTAGCGGTGTCTACGAGCAGTACTTC
CASTKGTSGVYEQYF
>TRBJ1-1|.|.|TRBV10-1
TGCGCCAGCAGTGAGCAGGTGAACACTGAAGCTTTCTTT
CASSEQVNTEAFF
>TRBJ2-1|.|.|TRBV7-7
TGTGCCAGCAGCTTAGGGGCAGGCGATGAGCAGTTCTTC
CASSLGAGDEQFF
>TRBJ1-5|.|.|TRBV2
TGTGCCAGCAGTGATTATGGGCGTCAGCCCCAGCATTTT
CASSDYGRQPQHF
>TRBJ1-2|TRBD1|.|TRBV4-3
TGCGCCAGCAGCCAAGAAGGGACAGGGAACTATGGCTACACCTTC
CASSQEGTGNYGYTF
>TRBJ1-2|.|.|TRBV19
TGTGCCAGTAGTATAGCCCCCGAATTAGACTTGAACTATGGCTACACCTTC
CASSIAPELDLNYGYTF
>TRBJ2-7|TRBD1|.|TRBV15
TGTGCCACCAGCAGGGGGACAGTCCGAAACGAGCAGTACTTC
CATSRGTVRNEQYF
>TRBJ2-1|.|.|TRBV5-6
TGTGCCAGCAGCTTGGTCGGGGAATACAATGAGCAGTTCTTC
CASSLVGEYNEQFF
>TRBJ2-3|TRBD2|.|TRBV7-9
TGTGCCAGCAGCTTAGGGAGCGGGGTCACGCAGTATTTT
CASSLGSGVTQYF
>TRBJ1-6|.|.|TRBV3-1/TRBV3-2
TGTGCCAGCAGCCATGGCAGGAATGAAGAGTCCCTCCACTTT
CASSHGRNEESLHF
>TRBJ2-5|.|.|TRBV5-1
TGCGCCAGCGGGGCCCCAGGAGAAGAGACCCAGTACTTC
CASGAPGEETQYF
>TRBJ2-2|.|.|TRBV9
TGTGCCAGCAGCGTAACGGGGGTAGGAGCCACCGGGGAGCTGTTTTTT
CASSVTGVGATGELFF
>TRBJ2-5|TRBD2|.|TRBV2
TGTGCCAGCAACCTAGCGGGGGGGCCGGGTGAGACCCAGTACTTC
CASNLAGGPGETQYF
>TRBJ2-3|.|.|TRBV27
TGTGCCAGCAGTTTAGCGGGGCGGACAGATACGCAGTATTTT
CASSLAGRTDTQYF
>TRBJ2-1|.|.|TRBV10-3
TGTGCCATCAGTGAGTCCGTACGACAGGTGGGGTACAATGAGCAGTTCTTC
CAISESVRQVGYNEQFF
>TRBJ2-1|.|.|TRBV9
TGTGCCAGCAGCCAGTACCTAGTTCTGTCCGACAATGAGCAGTTCTTC
CASSQYLVLSDNEQFF
>TRBJ2-2|.|.|TRBV5-4
TGTGCCAGCAGCTCCCGGGGGGCCAGTCCAACCGGGGAGCTGTTTTTT
CASSSRGASPTGELFF
>TRBJ2-4|TRBD1|.|TRBV12-5
TGTGCTAGTGGTTTGCCTTCCGGGACAGGATTGGACATTCAGTACTTC
CASGLPSGTGLDIQYF
>TRBJ1-4|.|.|TRBV6-1
TGTGCCAGCAGTGAAAGGGGGGGAAATGAAAAACTGTTTTTT
CASSERGGNEKLFF
>TRBJ1-5|TRBD1|.|TRBV5-6
TGTGCCAGCAGCTTGAGGGCAGGGGGCCTGTATAGCAATCAGCCCCAGCATTTT
CASSLRAGGLYSNQPQHF
>TRBJ2-5|TRBD1|once|TRBV5-1
TGCGCCAGCCGCCGGGACAGACCACCCCGAGAGACCCAGTACTTC
CASRRDRPPRETQYF
>TRBJ2-1|.|.|TRBV20-1
TGCAGTGCTAGAAGCCTACTTGAGCAGTTCTTC
CSARSLLEQFF
>TRBJ1-2|.|few|TRBV15
TGTGCCACCAGCAGTACTCTGATAGGAGACCGAGATAACTATGGCTACACCTTC
CATSSTLIGDRDNYGYTF
>TRBJ2-5|TRBD2|.|TRBV7-6
TGTGCCAGCAGCTCACTAGCGGGGTCGGAGACCCAGTACTTC
CASSSLAGSETQYF
>TRBJ1-5|.|.|TRBV9
TGTGCCAGCAGCGTAGGAGACAGTGATCAGCCCCAGCATTTT
CASSVGDSDQPQHF
>TRBJ1-2|.|.|TRBV19
TGTGCCAGTAGTATAGTCGGTTCAGGCGTGTATGGCTACACCTTC
CASSIVGSGVYGYTF
>TRBJ1-4|TRBD1|.|TRBV6-5
TGTGCCAGCAGTTACAGGGGGCAGGGGGAAAAACTGTTTTTT
CASSYRGQGEKLFF
>TRBJ1-2|TRBD1|.|TRBV5-6
TGTGCCAGCAGCTTGGTTGACAGGGAAAATTATGGCTACACCTTC
CASSLVDRENYGYTF
>TRBJ2-7|.|.|TRBV7-6
TGTGCCAGCAGCTCCATAGCGGTCTCCTACGAGCAGTACTTC
CASSSIAVSYEQYF
>TRBJ1-5|.|.|TRBV10-3
TGTGCCACAGGTCCCAGAGGGCAGGACAATCAGCCCCAGCATTTT
CATGPRGQDNQPQHF
>TRBJ2-3|.|.|TRBV29-1
TGCAGCGTTGAAGTCGGGGTGGGGACAGATACGCAGTATTTT
CSVEVGVGTDTQYF
>TRBJ1-1|TRBD1|.|TRBV11-2
TGTGCCAGCAGCTTATTCGGCAGGGGGCTTTCCACTGAAGCTTTCTTT
CASSLFGRGLSTEAFF
>TRBJ2-3|.|.|TRBV18
TGTGCCAGCTCACAACTAGGGGATACGCAGTATTTT
CASSQLGDTQYF
>TRBJ2-7|.|few|TRBV27
TGTGCCAGCAGTTTACAGGGGCACGAGCAGTACTTC
CASSLQGHEQYF
>TRBJ1-3|TRBD1|.|TRBV6-6
TGTGCCAGCAGTTACTCGGGCAGGGGGTCAGAAAACACCATATATTTT
CASSYSGRGSENTIYF